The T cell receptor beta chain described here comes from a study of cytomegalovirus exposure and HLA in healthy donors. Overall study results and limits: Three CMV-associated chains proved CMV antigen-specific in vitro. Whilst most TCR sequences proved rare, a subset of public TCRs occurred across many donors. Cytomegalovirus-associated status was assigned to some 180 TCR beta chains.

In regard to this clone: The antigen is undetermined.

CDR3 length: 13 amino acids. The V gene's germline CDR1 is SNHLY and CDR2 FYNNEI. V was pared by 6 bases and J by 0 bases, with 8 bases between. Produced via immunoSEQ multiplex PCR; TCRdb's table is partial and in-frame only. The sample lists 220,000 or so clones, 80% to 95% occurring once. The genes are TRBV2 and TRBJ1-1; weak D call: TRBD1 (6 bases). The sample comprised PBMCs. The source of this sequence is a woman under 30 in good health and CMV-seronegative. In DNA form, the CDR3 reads TGTGCCAGCAGCGGGACACTGAACACTGAAGCTTTCTTT. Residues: CASSGTLNTEAFF.